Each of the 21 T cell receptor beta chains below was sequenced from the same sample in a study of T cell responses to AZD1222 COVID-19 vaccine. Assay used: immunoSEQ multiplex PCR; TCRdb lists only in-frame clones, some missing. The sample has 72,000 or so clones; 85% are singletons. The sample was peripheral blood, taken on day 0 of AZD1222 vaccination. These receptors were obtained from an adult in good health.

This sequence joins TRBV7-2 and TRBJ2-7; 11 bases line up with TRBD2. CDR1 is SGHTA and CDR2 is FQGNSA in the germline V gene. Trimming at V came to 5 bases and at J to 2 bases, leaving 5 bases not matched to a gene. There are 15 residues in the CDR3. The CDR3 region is CASSPGLAVPYEQYF. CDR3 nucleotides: TGTGCCAGCAGCCCGGGACTAGCGGTCCCCTACGAGCAGTACTTC.

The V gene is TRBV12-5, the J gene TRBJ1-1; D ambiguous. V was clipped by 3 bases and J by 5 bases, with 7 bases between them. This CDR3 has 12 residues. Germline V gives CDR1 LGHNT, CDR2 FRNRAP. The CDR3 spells CASGLPGTEAFF. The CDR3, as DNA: TGTGCTAGTGGTTTACCGGGGACTGAAGCTTTCTTT.

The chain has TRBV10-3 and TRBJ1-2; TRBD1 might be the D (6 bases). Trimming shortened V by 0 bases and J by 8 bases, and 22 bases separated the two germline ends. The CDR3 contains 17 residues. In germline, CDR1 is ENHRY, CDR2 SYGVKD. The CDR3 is CAISESGDTRGGVGYTF. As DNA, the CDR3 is TGTGCCATCAGTGAGTCAGGGGACACCCGTGGAGGGGTCGGCTACACCTTC.

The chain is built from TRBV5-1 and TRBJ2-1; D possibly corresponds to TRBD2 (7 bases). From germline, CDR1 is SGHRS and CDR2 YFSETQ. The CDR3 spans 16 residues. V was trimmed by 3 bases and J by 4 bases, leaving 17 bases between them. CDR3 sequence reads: CASSSFTGGPYNEQFF. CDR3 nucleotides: TGCGCCAGCAGCTCCTTTACGGGGGGCCCATACAATGAGCAGTTCTTC.

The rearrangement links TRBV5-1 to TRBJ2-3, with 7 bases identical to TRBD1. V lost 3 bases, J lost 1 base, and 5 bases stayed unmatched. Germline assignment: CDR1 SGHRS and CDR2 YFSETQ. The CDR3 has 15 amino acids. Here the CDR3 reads CASSWTGTGTDTQYF. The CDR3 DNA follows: TGCGCCAGCAGCTGGACCGGGACAGGCACAGATACGCAGTATTTT.

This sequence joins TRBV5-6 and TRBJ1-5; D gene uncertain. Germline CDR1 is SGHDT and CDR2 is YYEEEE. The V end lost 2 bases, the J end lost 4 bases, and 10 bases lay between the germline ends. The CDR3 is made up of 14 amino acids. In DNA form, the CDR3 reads TGTGCCAGCAGCTTAAGGCAACTTAATCAGCCCCAGCATTTT. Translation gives CASSLRQLNQPQHF.

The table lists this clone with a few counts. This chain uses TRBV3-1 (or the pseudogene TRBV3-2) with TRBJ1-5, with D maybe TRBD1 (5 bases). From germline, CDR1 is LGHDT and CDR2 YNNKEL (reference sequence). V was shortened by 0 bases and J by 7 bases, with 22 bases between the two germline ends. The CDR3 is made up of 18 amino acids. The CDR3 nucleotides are TGTGCCAGCAGCCAAGATGGGGCAGGGTATATAGGCGGACAGCCCCAGCATTTT. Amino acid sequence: CASSQDGAGYIGGQPQHF.

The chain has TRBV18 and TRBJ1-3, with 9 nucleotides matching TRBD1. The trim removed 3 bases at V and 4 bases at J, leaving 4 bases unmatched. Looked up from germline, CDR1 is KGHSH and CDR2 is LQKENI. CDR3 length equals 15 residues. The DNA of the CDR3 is TGTGCCAGCTCACCCAACAGGGGGCGAGGAAACACCATATATTTT. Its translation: CASSPNRGRGNTIYF.

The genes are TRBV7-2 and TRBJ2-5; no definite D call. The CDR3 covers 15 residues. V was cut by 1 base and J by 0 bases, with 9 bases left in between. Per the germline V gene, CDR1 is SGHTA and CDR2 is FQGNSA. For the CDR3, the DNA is TGTGCCAGCAGCTTAGTTTCCAGAAACCAAGAGACCCAGTACTTC. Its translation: CASSLVSRNQETQYF.

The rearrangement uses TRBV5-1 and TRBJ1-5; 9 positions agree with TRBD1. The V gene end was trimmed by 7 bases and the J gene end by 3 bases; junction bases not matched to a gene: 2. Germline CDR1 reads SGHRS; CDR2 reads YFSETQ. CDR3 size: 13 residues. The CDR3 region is CASRTGDNQPQHF. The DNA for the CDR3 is TGCGCCAGCCGGACAGGGGACAATCAGCCCCAGCATTTT. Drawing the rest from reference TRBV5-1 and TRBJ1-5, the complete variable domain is KAGVTQTPRYLIKTRGQQVTLSCSPISGHRSVSWYQQTPGQGLQFLFEYFSETQRNKGNFPGRFSGRQFSNSRSEMNVSTLELGDSALYLCASRTGDNQPQHFGDGTRLSIL.

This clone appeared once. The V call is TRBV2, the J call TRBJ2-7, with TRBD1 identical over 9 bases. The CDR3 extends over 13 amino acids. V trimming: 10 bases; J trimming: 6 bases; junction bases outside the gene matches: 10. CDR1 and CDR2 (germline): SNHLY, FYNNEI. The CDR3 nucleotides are TGTGCCATTAACACGGGACAGGGCTCCGAGCAGTACTTC. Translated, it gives CAINTGQGSEQYF.

CDR3 DNA sequence: TGTGCCAGCAGCTTAGAGAGGCGGACAGGGGCCTTGAACACTGAAGCTTTCTTT. It specifies CASSLERRTGALNTEAFF. The chain employs TRBV7-3 and TRBJ1-1, with 9 positions matching TRBD1. V trimming: 2 bases; J trimming: 0 bases; junction bases outside the gene matches: 10. The CDR3 has 18 amino acids. Germline V gene sequence: CDR1 SGHTA, CDR2 FQGTGA.

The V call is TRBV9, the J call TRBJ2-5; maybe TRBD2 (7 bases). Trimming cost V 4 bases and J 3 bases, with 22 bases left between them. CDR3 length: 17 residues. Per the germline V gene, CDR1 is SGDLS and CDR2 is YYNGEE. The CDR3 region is CASSFSPGGPGEETQYF. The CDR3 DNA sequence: TGTGCCAGCAGCTTCTCCCCCGGGGGGCCGGGTGAAGAGACCCAGTACTTC.

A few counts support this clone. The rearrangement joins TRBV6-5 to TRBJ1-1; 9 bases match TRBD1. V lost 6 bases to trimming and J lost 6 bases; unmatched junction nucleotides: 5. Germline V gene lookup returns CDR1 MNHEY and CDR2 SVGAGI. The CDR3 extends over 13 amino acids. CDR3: CASRRDREPEAFF. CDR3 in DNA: TGTGCCAGCAGGCGGGACAGGGAGCCTGAAGCTTTCTTT.

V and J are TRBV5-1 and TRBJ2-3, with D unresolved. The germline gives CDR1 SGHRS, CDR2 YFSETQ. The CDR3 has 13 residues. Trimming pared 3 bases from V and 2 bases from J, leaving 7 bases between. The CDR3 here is CASSSTYTDTQYF. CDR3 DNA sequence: TGCGCCAGCAGCTCGACATACACAGATACGCAGTATTTT.

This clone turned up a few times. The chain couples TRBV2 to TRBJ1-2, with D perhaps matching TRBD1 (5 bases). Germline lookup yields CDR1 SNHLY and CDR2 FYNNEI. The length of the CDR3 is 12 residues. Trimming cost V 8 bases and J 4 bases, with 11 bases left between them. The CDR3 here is CASGRDAYGYTF. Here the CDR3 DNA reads TGTGCCAGCGGCAGGGATGCCTATGGCTACACCTTC.

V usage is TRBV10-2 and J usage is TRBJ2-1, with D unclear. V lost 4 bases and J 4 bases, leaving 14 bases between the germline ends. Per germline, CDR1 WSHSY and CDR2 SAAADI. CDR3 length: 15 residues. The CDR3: CASSGFADGYNEQFF. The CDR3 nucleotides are TGCGCCAGCAGTGGGTTCGCGGACGGGTACAATGAGCAGTTCTTC.

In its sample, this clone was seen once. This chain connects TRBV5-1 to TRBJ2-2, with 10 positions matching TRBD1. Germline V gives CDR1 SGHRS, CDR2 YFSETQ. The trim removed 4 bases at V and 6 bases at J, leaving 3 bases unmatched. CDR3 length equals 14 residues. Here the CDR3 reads CASSSGQGAGELFF. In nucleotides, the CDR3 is TGCGCCAGCAGCAGCGGACAGGGGGCCGGGGAGCTGTTTTTT.

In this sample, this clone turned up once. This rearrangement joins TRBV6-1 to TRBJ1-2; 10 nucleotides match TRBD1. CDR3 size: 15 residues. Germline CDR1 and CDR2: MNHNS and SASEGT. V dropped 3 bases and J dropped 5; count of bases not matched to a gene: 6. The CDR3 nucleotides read TGTGCCAGCAGTGACGAAAGGGACAGGGGATATGGCTACACCTTC. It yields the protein CASSDERDRGYGYTF.

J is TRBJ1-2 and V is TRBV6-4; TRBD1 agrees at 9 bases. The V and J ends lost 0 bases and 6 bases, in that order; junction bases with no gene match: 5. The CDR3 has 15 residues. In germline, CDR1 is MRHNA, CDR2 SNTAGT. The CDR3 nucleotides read TGTGCCAGCAGTGACTCGGGGACAGGGATGGATGGCTACACCTTC. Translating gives CASSDSGTGMDGYTF.

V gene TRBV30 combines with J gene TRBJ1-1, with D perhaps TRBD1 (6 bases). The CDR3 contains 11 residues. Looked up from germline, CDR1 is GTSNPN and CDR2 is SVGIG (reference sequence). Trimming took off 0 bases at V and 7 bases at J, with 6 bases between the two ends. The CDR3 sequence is CAWSVGGEAFF. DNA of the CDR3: TGTGCCTGGAGTGTAGGGGGTGAAGCTTTCTTT.